The 16 T cell receptor beta chains reported below all come from one sample, sequenced in a study of T cells after yellow fever vaccination. Each CDR3 protein gets one entry after TCRdb re-called the 5' RACE reads with MiXCR. This table has 200,000 to 300,000 distinct CDR3 sequences, 3.6% appearing once. This material consisted of PBMCs, taken 15 days after the yellow fever booster vaccination. The receptors originated from a man aged 18 to 29 who received the YFV17D yellow fever vaccine.

This clonotype was recorded many times. This chain uses TRBV6-6 with TRBJ2-1, with a weak D call TRBD1 (8 bases). The CDR3 is 16 residues long. Germline-derived CDR1 and CDR2 are MNHNY and SVGAGI (reference sequence). Trimming stripped 7 bases from V and 3 bases from J, with 19 bases between. The CDR3: CASNGQGRGGYNEQFF. Here the CDR3 DNA reads TGTGCCAGCAACGGACAGGGAAGGGGGGGCTACAATGAGCAGTTCTTC.

This clonotype was detected ten times or more. V is TRBV20-1 and J is TRBJ2-1; D tentatively reads TRBD1 or TRBD2 (5 bases each). Looked up from germline, CDR1 is DFQATT and CDR2 is SNEGSKA (reference sequence). The CDR3 totals 12 residues. V was trimmed by 5 bases and J by 5 bases, leaving 10 bases between them. In DNA, the CDR3 is TGCAGTGCTCGGCGAGGGGACAATGAGCAGTTCTTC. Translating it yields CSARRGDNEQFF.

This clonotype was counted many times. The chain recombines TRBV10-3 with TRBJ2-2; 8 nucleotides align to TRBD1. Germline V gives CDR1 ENHRY, CDR2 SYGVKD. V was pared by 0 bases and J by 5 bases, with 5 bases of the junction left unmatched. The CDR3 has 16 residues. CDR3 nucleotide sequence: TGTGCCATCAGTGAGTCGTCAGGGGGCAAAACCGGGGAGCTGTTTTTT. Translation gives CAISESSGGKTGELFF.

The gene calls are TRBV29-1 and TRBJ1-1; a weak D match, TRBD1 (6 bases). CDR1 SQVTM and CDR2 ANQGSEA come from the germline V gene. The V and J ends lost 4 bases and 1 base respectively, with 25 bases between them. The CDR3 totals 18 residues. The CDR3 DNA reads TGCAGCGTTGGCCAATTGTCCATCAACCGGGACAAGAACACTGAAGCTTTCTTT. Amino acids: CSVGQLSINRDKNTEAFF. Complete variable domain (other parts from reference TRBV29-1 and TRBJ1-1): SAVISQKPSRDICQRGTSLTIQCQVDSQVTMMFWYRQQPGQSLTLIATANQGSEATYESGFVIDKFPISRPNLTFSTLTVSNMSPEDSSIYLCSVGQLSINRDKNTEAFFGQGTRLTVV.

At least ten counts were recorded for this clonotype. The chain joins TRBV24-1 to TRBJ2-2, with TRBD2 matching over 8 bases. Germline V gives CDR1 KGHDR, CDR2 SFDVKD. V lost 2 bases and J lost 2; bases outside the gene matches: 3. The CDR3 is made up of 16 amino acids. The DNA for the CDR3 is TGTGCCACCAGTGATTCGGGGGGGAGAAACACCGGGGAGCTGTTTTTT. Translated, it gives CATSDSGGRNTGELFF.

This clonotype was observed many times. This chain joins TRBV7-9 and TRBJ2-7; D tentatively reads TRBD1 or TRBD2 (6 bases each). CDR3 length: 18 residues. With 3 bases removed from V and 0 bases from J, the gap between germline ends came to 21 bases. Germline CDR1 SEHNR, CDR2 FQNEAQ (reference sequence). The CDR3 sequence is CASSFPGWGATSSYEQYF. The CDR3 DNA reads TGTGCCAGCAGCTTCCCCGGGTGGGGGGCCACTAGCTCCTACGAGCAGTACTTC.

The sample holds many counts of this clonotype. CDR3 sequence reads: CASSFSGETGELFF. DNA for the CDR3: TGTGCCAGCAGTTTTAGCGGGGAAACCGGGGAGCTGTTTTTT. The V and J genes are TRBV12-3 or TRBV12-4 and TRBJ2-2, with 8 bases lining up with TRBD2. The trim removed 3 bases at V and 5 bases at J, leaving 2 bases unmatched. There are 14 residues in the CDR3.

There are many counts of this clonotype. The genes are TRBV2 and TRBJ1-1; no clear D. With 5 bases removed from V and 1 base from J, the gap between germline ends came to 8 bases. From germline, CDR1 is SNHLY and CDR2 FYNNEI. The CDR3 spans 13 residues. CDR3 DNA: TGTGCCAGCAGTTATTTCCAGAACACTGAAGCTTTCTTT. Translated, it gives CASSYFQNTEAFF.

The V gene is TRBV7-3, the J gene TRBJ2-1; weak D call: TRBD2 (6 bases). This CDR3 has 11 amino acids. Trimming removed 4 bases from V and 13 bases from J, with 11 bases in between. Looked up from germline, CDR1 is SGHTA and CDR2 is FQGTGA. In nucleotides, the CDR3 is TGTGCCAGCAGCTCGGGACTGGCCCAGTTCTTC. Translated, it gives CASSSGLAQFF. Full variable domain (remainder filled in from reference TRBV7-3 and TRBJ2-1): GAGVSQTPSNKVTEKGKYVELRCDPISGHTALYWYRQSLGQGPEFLIYFQGTGAADDSGLPNDRFFAVRPEGSVSTLKIQRTERGDSAVYLCASSSGLAQFFGPGTRLTVL.

This clonotype has ten or more counts. This chain links TRBV5-5 with TRBJ2-1, with D unclear. The V gene's germline CDR1 is SGHKS and CDR2 YYEKEE (reference sequence). The length of the CDR3 is 14 residues. Deletions cut 3 bases from V and 5 bases from J, with 12 bases between. The CDR3 here is CASSWARGDNEQFF. DNA for the CDR3: TGTGCCAGCAGCTGGGCCCGTGGTGACAATGAGCAGTTCTTC.

This chain connects TRBV19 to TRBJ1-2; D may be TRBD1 (6 bases). The CDR3 consists of 13 residues. V gave up 1 base and J gave up 4 bases, with 7 bases separating them. Germline V lookup: CDR1 LNHDA, CDR2 SQIVND (reference sequence). The CDR3 nucleotides are TGTGCCAGTAGTATAGGACAGGCCTATGGCTACACCTTC. This encodes CASSIGQAYGYTF.

This clonotype was counted ten times or more. The gene calls are TRBV6-4 and TRBJ2-3; no definite D call. The germline V gene encodes CDR1 MRHNA and CDR2 SNTAGT. The CDR3 is 13 residues long. V was clipped by 0 bases and J by 3 bases, with 4 bases between them. CDR3 nucleotide sequence: TGTGCCAGCAGTGACTCCCCTACAGATACGCAGTATTTT. Translated: CASSDSPTDTQYF.

This clonotype was detected ten times or more. CDR3 in amino acids: CASSRQGAGQPQHF. In nucleotides, the CDR3 is TGTGCCAGCAGCAGACAGGGGGCAGGTCAGCCCCAGCATTTT. This sequence joins TRBV12-3 or TRBV12-4 and TRBJ1-5; 10 nucleotides align to TRBD1. This CDR3 has 14 amino acids. Trimming removed 6 bases from V and 6 bases from J; junction bases left unmatched: 5.

This clonotype was counted only a few times. The chain combines TRBV15 with TRBJ1-5; D is ambiguous. CDR3 length: 14 residues. V dropped 4 bases and J dropped 0 bases, with 7 bases sitting between them. From germline, CDR1 is LNHNV and CDR2 YYDKDF (reference sequence). CDR3 DNA sequence: TGTGCCACCAGCACAGGTTATAGCAATCAGCCCCAGCATTTT. As protein: CATSTGYSNQPQHF. The whole variable domain, remainder taken from reference TRBV15 and TRBJ1-5, is DAMVIQNPRYQVTQFGKPVTLSCSQTLNHNVMYWYQQKSSQAPKLLFHYYDKDFNNEADTPDNFQSRRPNTSFCFLDIRSPGLGDTAMYLCATSTGYSNQPQHFGDGTRLSIL.

This clonotype was picked up many times. The genes are TRBV20-1 and TRBJ1-2, with 7 bases identical to TRBD1. The CDR3 is 14 residues long. Germline V gene data show CDR1 as DFQATT and CDR2 as SNEGSKA (reference sequence). V lost 1 base, J lost 12 bases, and 14 bases stayed unmatched. This chain's CDR3 is CSARVVDRVDFHTF. The DNA of the CDR3 is TGCAGTGCTAGAGTTGTCGACAGGGTGGACTTTCACACCTTC.

This clonotype came up many times. V gene TRBV15 combines with J gene TRBJ2-6; D gene uncertain. Germline V lookup: CDR1 LNHNV, CDR2 YYDKDF (reference sequence). Trimming left V 7 bases short and J 0 bases short, with 13 bases between. The CDR3 length is 16 residues. The CDR3 spells CATTSGRTSGANVLTF. The CDR3 DNA reads as TGTGCCACCACCTCCGGACGGACCTCTGGGGCCAACGTCCTGACTTTC.